These 31 T cell receptor beta chains originate from one sample sequenced in a study of identical twins. TCRdb recomputed calls from the 5' RACE reads with MiXCR, one row per CDR3 protein. The table records some 760,000 distinct CDR3 sequences, roughly 18% of them present only once. The data also belong to a second study, concerning T cells expressing NK-cell markers.

Sequenced input: PBMCs. The receptors here all came from a woman between 18 and 29 years old in good health.

This clonotype was observed a handful of times. V gene TRBV7-9 combines with J gene TRBJ1-3, with D perhaps TRBD1 (5 bases). The length of the CDR3 is 17 residues. The germline V and J ends were trimmed by 1 base and 4 bases, with 17 bases remaining between them. The germline gives CDR1 SEHNR, CDR2 FQNEAQ (reference sequence). CDR3 bases: TGTGCCAGCAGCTTAGGTCGGGGGAAGCGGAACGGAAACACCATATATTTT. This encodes CASSLGRGKRNGNTIYF.

This chain joins TRBV12-3 or TRBV12-4 and TRBJ1-3; TRBD1 agrees at 7 bases. V dropped 8 bases and J dropped 2; count of bases not matched to a gene: 6. The CDR3 totals 14 residues. The CDR3 protein is CASGTTGAGNTIYF. In nucleotides, the CDR3 is TGTGCCAGCGGAACCACAGGGGCTGGAAACACCATATATTTT.

There are many counts of this clonotype. This chain connects TRBV6-5 to TRBJ2-7, with TRBD1 identical over 7 bases. The CDR3 covers 12 residues. With V trimmed by 5 bases and J by 6 bases, 4 bases remained unmatched. The germline gives CDR1 MNHEY, CDR2 SVGAGI. The CDR3 nucleotides read TGTGCCAGCAGTGGCACAGGGGCCGAGCAGTACTTC. This translates into CASSGTGAEQYF.

V is TRBV19 and J is TRBJ2-1; D is unresolved. Trimming cost V 5 bases and J 15 bases, with 11 bases left between them. The CDR3 length is 10 residues. Germline assignment: CDR1 LNHDA and CDR2 SQIVND (reference sequence). The CDR3 bases are TGTGCCAGTAGTTCACATACGAGGTTCTTC. It translates to CASSSHTRFF.

This sequence joins TRBV12-3 or TRBV12-4 and TRBJ1-5; D is undetermined. V shed 6 bases and J shed 5 bases, with 17 bases lying between them. The CDR3 is 15 amino acids. CDR3 DNA: TGTGCCAGCAGCCGTAGGCCTCAAGGGCATCAGCCCCAGCATTTT. It translates to CASSRRPQGHQPQHF.

V is TRBV3-1 and J is TRBJ1-4, with a weak D call TRBD1 (6 bases). The length of the CDR3 is 16 residues. The V and J ends lost 0 bases and 6 bases respectively, with 14 bases between them. The germline V gene has CDR1 LGHDT and CDR2 YNNKEL (reference sequence). For the CDR3, the DNA is TGTGCCAGCAGCCAAGATGGGGCAGGGGTGGATGAAAAACTGTTTTTT. It codes for CASSQDGAGVDEKLFF.

This clonotype occurred a few times. The chain joins TRBV7-9 to TRBJ2-7; D remains unclear. Trimming cost V 1 base and J 3 bases, with 13 bases left between them. CDR1 is SEHNR, CDR2 FQNEAQ, per germline (reference sequence). This CDR3 is 15 amino acids long. The CDR3 coding sequence is TGTGCCAGCAGCTTAGAGGGAAACTTGATCTACGAGCAGTACTTC. The encoded protein is CASSLEGNLIYEQYF.

This CDR3 reads CAIRESGRATGELFF. In DNA form, the CDR3 reads TGTGCCATCAGGGAGAGCGGCCGGGCCACCGGGGAGCTGTTTTTT. The chain is built from TRBV10-3 and TRBJ2-2; perhaps TRBD2 as D (5 bases). Per the germline V gene, CDR1 is ENHRY and CDR2 is SYGVKD. V shed 6 bases and J shed 4 bases, with 15 bases lying between them. There are 15 residues in the CDR3.

In this sample, this clonotype turned up many times. The rearrangement links TRBV7-3 to TRBJ2-1, with 8 bases identical to TRBD2. Germline CDR1 reads SGHTA; CDR2 reads FQGTGA. V shed 3 bases and J 6 bases; nucleotides not matched to a gene: 1. The CDR3 has 13 amino acids. In DNA, the CDR3 is TGTGCCAGCAGCTTCACTAGCGGCAATGAGCAGTTCTTC. Its protein product is CASSFTSGNEQFF.

A few counts support this clonotype. This chain uses TRBV29-1 with TRBJ2-3; the D gene is possibly TRBD2 (6 bases). CDR1 and CDR2 (germline): SQVTM, ANQGSEA. The V and J ends lost 7 bases and 5 bases respectively, with 13 bases between them. This CDR3 region has 12 residues. As DNA, the CDR3 is TGCAGCGGTCTAGGGGAGGAAGATACGCAGTATTTT. Encoded protein: CSGLGEEDTQYF.

The chain combines TRBV12-3 or TRBV12-4 with TRBJ1-2; possibly TRBD1 for D (5 bases). The CDR3 length is 14 residues. The germline V and J ends were trimmed by 5 bases and 7 bases, with 17 bases remaining between them. The CDR3, as DNA: TGTGCCAGCAGTCAGGGACGGCTTAACCTTGGCTACACCTTC. This gives the protein CASSQGRLNLGYTF.

This clonotype was seen more than once but under ten times. The chain employs TRBV14 and TRBJ2-7; D not certain. The CDR3 covers 15 residues. Germline V gives CDR1 SGHDN, CDR2 FVKESK. Between the trimmed V and J ends, which lost 0 bases and 2 bases, there was a span of 11 bases. The CDR3 reads CASSQDRGFAYEQYF. DNA of the CDR3: TGTGCCAGCAGCCAAGATCGTGGATTTGCCTACGAGCAGTACTTC.

The V and J genes are TRBV13 and TRBJ1-4; TRBD1 agrees at 11 bases. The CDR3 spans 13 residues. V was pared by 10 bases and J by 8 bases, with 6 bases of the junction left unmatched. In germline, CDR1 is PRHDT, CDR2 FYEKMQ (reference sequence). CDR3 sequence: CATTGQGDEKLFF. In nucleotides, the CDR3 is TGTGCCACCACGGGACAGGGGGACGAAAAACTGTTTTTT. The entire variable domain, with the rest obtained from reference TRBV13 and TRBJ1-4, is as follows: AAGVIQSPRHLIKEKRETATLKCYPIPRHDTVYWYQQGPGQDPQFLISFYEKMQSDKGSIPDRFSAQQFSDYHSELNMSSLELGDSALYFCATTGQGDEKLFFGSGTQLSVL.

This clonotype appeared a few times. This chain connects TRBV11-2 to TRBJ1-5; D ambiguous. CDR3 length equals 15 residues. V gave up 1 base and J gave up 5 bases, with 12 bases separating them. CDR1 is SGHAT and CDR2 is FQNNGV in the germline V gene. The CDR3 loop is CASSLGWGEDQPQHF. As DNA, the CDR3 is TGTGCCAGCAGCTTAGGATGGGGTGAAGATCAGCCCCAGCATTTT.

In this sample, this clonotype turned up a few times. The chain combines TRBV12-3 or TRBV12-4 with TRBJ1-2, with no clear D. Trimming pared 2 bases from V and 4 bases from J, leaving 11 bases between. The CDR3 spans 14 residues. The CDR3: CASSLRGSGYGYTF. Written as DNA, the CDR3 is TGTGCCAGCAGTTTACGAGGGTCTGGCTATGGCTACACCTTC.

This clonotype was found a few times. V usage is TRBV12-5 and J usage is TRBJ2-2; tentatively, D is TRBD2 (5 bases). CDR1 and CDR2 from the germline V gene are LGHNT and FRNRAP. This CDR3 is built from 14 residues. V was trimmed by 5 bases and J by 2 bases, leaving 9 bases between them. The DNA for the CDR3 is TGTGCTAGTGGTGACCGGGATAACACCGGGGAGCTGTTTTTT. It yields the protein CASGDRDNTGELFF.

In its sample, this clonotype was seen a few times. In nucleotides, the CDR3 is TGCAGCGTTGCGGCTCTCGGCGGGAGGGCCACAGATACGCAGTATTTT. It codes for CSVAALGGRATDTQYF. The chain is built from TRBV29-1 and TRBJ2-3, with 9 bases identical to TRBD2. This CDR3 region has 16 residues. Germline V lookup: CDR1 SQVTM, CDR2 ANQGSEA. V lost 4 bases, J lost 2 bases, and 10 bases stayed unmatched.

This clonotype was detected a few times. This sequence joins TRBV20-1 and TRBJ2-5, with D hard to call. There are 15 residues in the CDR3. V was shortened by 0 bases and J by 2 bases, with 13 bases between the two germline ends. Germline V gene lookup returns CDR1 DFQATT and CDR2 SNEGSKA (reference sequence). The CDR3 nucleotides read TGCAGTGCTAGAGACGACCCAAAAGGTCAAGAGACCCAGTACTTC. The encoded protein is CSARDDPKGQETQYF.

The table lists this clonotype with a few counts. This rearrangement joins TRBV5-6 to TRBJ2-3; 11 bases agree with TRBD1. Losses at the gene ends were 4 bases for V and 4 bases for J; bases not matched to a gene: 5. From germline, CDR1 is SGHDT and CDR2 YYEEEE. This CDR3 has 15 amino acids. The CDR3 sequence: CASSSGQGAADTQYF. CDR3 bases: TGTGCCAGCAGCAGCGGACAGGGGGCTGCAGATACGCAGTATTTT. The variable domain in full, completed from reference TRBV5-6 and TRBJ2-3, reads DAGVTQSPTHLIKTRGQQVTLRCSPKSGHDTVSWYQQALGQGPQFIFQYYEEEERQRGNFPDRFSGHQFPNYSSELNVNALLLGDSALYLCASSSGQGAADTQYFGPGTRLTVL.

The chain has TRBV20-1 and TRBJ1-6; D unclear. Trimming took 6 bases from V and 6 from J, leaving 27 bases between them. This CDR3 contains 18 residues. CDR1 is DFQATT, CDR2 SNEGSKA, per germline (reference sequence). The CDR3 is CSAPPGLLDGGPNSPLHF. The CDR3 DNA sequence: TGCAGTGCCCCCCCTGGCCTCCTCGACGGCGGCCCTAATTCACCCCTCCACTTT.

This clonotype has a count of ten or more. This chain joins TRBV6-1 and TRBJ1-2; D is perhaps TRBD1 (5 bases). Germline V CDR1 and CDR2: MNHNS, SASEGT. The germline V and J ends were trimmed by 6 bases and 3 bases, with 11 bases remaining between them. The CDR3 has 13 amino acids. CDR3 sequence reads: CASSRDSDYGYTF. CDR3 DNA sequence: TGTGCCAGCAGCCGAGACAGCGACTATGGCTACACCTTC.

The CDR3 spells CASSLYSSGGSTDTQYF. CDR3 in DNA: TGTGCCAGCAGTTTGTATTCAAGCGGGGGTAGCACAGATACGCAGTATTTT. The chain couples TRBV12-3 or TRBV12-4 to TRBJ2-3; TRBD2 matches at 8 bases. V lost 3 bases and J lost 0; bases outside the gene matches: 8. This CDR3 spans 17 amino acids.

V usage is TRBV18 and J usage is TRBJ2-3; no firm D call. V lost 2 bases, J lost 3 bases, and 15 bases lay in between. The germline V gene has CDR1 KGHSH and CDR2 LQKENI. This CDR3 has 16 residues. The CDR3, as DNA: TGTGCCAGCTCACCAGACCGAATGAAGCGTACAGATACGCAGTATTTT. Amino acids: CASSPDRMKRTDTQYF.

The J gene is TRBJ2-7, the V gene TRBV25-1, with D unclear. This CDR3 spans 12 amino acids. Looked up from germline, CDR1 is MGHDK and CDR2 is SYGVNS. Between the trimmed V and J ends, which lost 3 bases and 3 bases, there was a span of 6 bases. CDR3 coding DNA: TGTGCCAGCAGTGAGTGGGGCTACGAGCAGTACTTC. It specifies CASSEWGYEQYF.

V and J are TRBV27 and TRBJ2-7, with D possibly being TRBD1 (5 bases). Trimming took 3 bases from V and 2 from J, leaving 11 bases between them. Germline-derived CDR1 and CDR2 are MNHEY and SMNVEV (reference sequence). CDR3 length: 14 residues. CDR3 sequence (DNA): TGTGCCAGCAGTTTGAAGGGGCCAACCTACGAGCAGTACTTC. Residues: CASSLKGPTYEQYF.

The chain has TRBV7-7 and TRBJ2-7, with unresolved D. Between the trimmed V and J ends, which lost 2 bases and 5 bases, there was a span of 10 bases. The CDR3 is 13 amino acids. Germline V gives CDR1 SSHAT, CDR2 FNYEAQ (reference sequence). The CDR3 protein is CASSLNTVNEQYF. CDR3 DNA sequence: TGTGCCAGCAGCTTAAATACGGTGAACGAGCAGTACTTC.

In this sample, this clonotype turned up a few times. The chain recombines TRBV7-9 with TRBJ2-1; TRBD2 matches at 7 bases. The ends lost 11 bases at V and 1 base at J; junction bases unmatched: 2. Germline assignment: CDR1 SEHNR and CDR2 FQNEAQ (reference sequence). The CDR3 spans 12 residues. The CDR3 protein is CAGGVSYNEQFF. The CDR3 bases are TGTGCCGGGGGGGTGTCCTACAATGAGCAGTTCTTC.

This sequence joins TRBV14 and TRBJ2-3; D not certain. This CDR3 region has 14 residues. Trimming took off 0 bases at V and 4 bases at J, with 8 bases between the two ends. Germline CDR1 is SGHDN and CDR2 is FVKESK. CDR3 coding DNA: TGTGCCAGCAGCCAAGAATTATATTCAGATACGCAGTATTTT. Protein sequence: CASSQELYSDTQYF. Full variable domain (outside the CDR3, taken from reference TRBV14 and TRBJ2-3): EAGVTQFPSHSVIEKGQTVTLRCDPISGHDNLYWYRRVMGKEIKFLLHFVKESKQDESGMPNNRFLAERTGGTYSTLKVQPAELEDSGVYFCASSQELYSDTQYFGPGTRLTVL.

V usage is TRBV7-9 and J usage is TRBJ1-6; weak D call: TRBD1 (6 bases). This CDR3 has 16 amino acids. Germline-derived CDR1 and CDR2 are SEHNR and FQNEAQ (reference sequence). V dropped 5 bases and J dropped 9 bases, with 20 bases sitting between them. The CDR3 DNA reads as TGTGCCAGCAGCCTCGGCGCAGGGGCTTTCCGTTCACCCCTCCACTTT. Translation: CASSLGAGAFRSPLHF. The variable domain in full, with the rest retrieved from reference TRBV7-9 and TRBJ1-6, is DTGVSQNPRHKITKRGQNVTFRCDPISEHNRLYWYRQTLGQGPEFLTYFQNEAQLEKSRLLSDRFSAERPKGSFSTLEIQRTEQGDSAMYLCASSLGAGAFRSPLHFGNGTRLTVT.

There are a few counts of this clonotype. The J gene is TRBJ1-2, the V gene TRBV7-2; no definite D call. The germline V and J ends were trimmed by 3 bases and 5 bases, with 13 bases remaining between them. Germline V gene sequence: CDR1 SGHTA, CDR2 FQGNSA. The CDR3 is 14 residues long. The CDR3 DNA is TGTGCCAGCAGCTTGCGGTCGGCCGGTTATGGCTACACCTTC. It yields the protein CASSLRSAGYGYTF. The whole variable domain, remainder taken from reference TRBV7-2 and TRBJ1-2, is GAGVSQSPSNKVTEKGKDVELRCDPISGHTALYWYRQSLGQGLEFLIYFQGNSAPDKSGLPSDRFSAERTGGSVSTLTIQRTQQEDSAVYLCASSLRSAGYGYTFGSGTRLTVV.

This clonotype was detected a few times. V is TRBV10-3 and J is TRBJ1-3; 8 nucleotides match TRBD1. The CDR3 length is 15 residues. With V trimmed by 6 bases and J by 0 bases, 4 bases remained unmatched. CDR1 ENHRY and CDR2 SYGVKD come from the germline V gene. Written as DNA, the CDR3 is TGTGCCATCAGGCCCGACAGGGGCTCTGGAAACACCATATATTTT. Its protein is CAIRPDRGSGNTIYF.